This T cell receptor beta chain was retrieved from a study of response to subunit inactivated influenza vaccine. Whole-study findings and limits: Researchers suggested that each seasonal influenza vaccination recruits few new T cells.

This clonotype has ten or more counts. Its antigen is as yet unknown. Trimming took 1 base from V and 2 from J, leaving 15 bases between them. The germline CDR1 and CDR2 sequences are DFQATT and SNEGSKA (reference sequence). CDR3 length: 16 amino acids. TCRdb ran MiXCR on the RT-PCR reads and lists one entry per CDR3 protein. The sample lists about 520,000 distinct CDR3 sequences, under 8.5% seen once, with around 13% in the top ten. The clonotype originates from a man aged 50-75 years who received an inactivated influenza vaccine. The chain carries TRBV20-1 and TRBJ2-1, with D possibly being TRBD2 (5 bases). The sample here was PBMCs from blood, taken roughly 24 months after vaccination. CDR3 bases: TGCAGTGCTAGAGTTAGCGCGCACTGGGCCTACAATGAGCAGTTCTTC. Translated, it gives CSARVSAHWAYNEQFF.